This record looks at one T cell receptor (beta chain) sequence and its context. Antigen: not known. Between the trimmed V and J ends, which lost 3 bases and 0 bases, there was a span of 15 bases. CDR1 is ENHRY and CDR2 is SYGVKD in the germline V gene. The CDR3 consists of 16 residues. This entry belongs to a study of cytomegalovirus exposure and HLA in healthy donors. Findings of the study overall: Among immune exposure information, only CMV serostatus was available.

Donors were ostensibly healthy at sampling, although undocumented immune exposures were probable. PCR used 60 Vbeta primers and 13 Jbeta primers. The method was immunoSEQ multiplex PCR; TCRdb's version includes in-frame clones alone and lacks a portion of them. This sample carries around 67,000 clones, around 70% of them seen once, and the ten largest clones take 20% to 25%. This clonotype was obtained from a woman in her twenties or thirties in good health and CMV-seropositive. The chain is built from TRBV10-3 and TRBJ2-7; no clear D gene. The sequenced material came from PBMCs. CDR3 DNA sequence: TGTGCCATCAGTGACCCGTCCCAGGCGAGCTCCTACGAGCAGTACTTC. Amino acid sequence: CAISDPSQASSYEQYF.